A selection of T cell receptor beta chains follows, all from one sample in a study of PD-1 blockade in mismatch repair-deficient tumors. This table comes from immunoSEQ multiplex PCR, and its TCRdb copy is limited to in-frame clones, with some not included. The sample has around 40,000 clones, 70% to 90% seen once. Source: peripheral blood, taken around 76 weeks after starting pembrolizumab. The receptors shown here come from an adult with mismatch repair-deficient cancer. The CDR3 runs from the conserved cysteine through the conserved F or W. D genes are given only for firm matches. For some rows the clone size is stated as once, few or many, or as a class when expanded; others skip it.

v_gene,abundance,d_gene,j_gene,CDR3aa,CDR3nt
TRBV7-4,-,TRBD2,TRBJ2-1,CASSLASAGVKYNEQFF,TGTGCCAGCAGCTTAGCCTCAGCGGGAGTCAAGTACAATGAGCAGTTCTTC
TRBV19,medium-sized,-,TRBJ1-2,CASSIRGHLSNYGYTF,TGTGCCAGTAGTATCCGAGGACACCTTTCTAACTATGGCTACACCTTC
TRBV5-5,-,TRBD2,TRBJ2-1,CASSRPSGSYNEQFF,TGTGCCAGCAGCCGACCTAGCGGGAGTTACAATGAGCAGTTCTTC
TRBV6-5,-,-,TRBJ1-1,CASRYGRGGTEAFF,TGTGCCAGCAGATACGGACGAGGGGGCACTGAAGCTTTCTTT
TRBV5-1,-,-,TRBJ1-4,CASSLGGGATNEKLFF,TGCGCCAGCAGCCTAGGCGGTGGTGCAACTAATGAAAAACTGTTTTTT
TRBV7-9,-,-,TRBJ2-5,CASSLGTIETQYF,TGTGCCAGCAGCTTAGGGACCATCGAGACCCAGTACTTC
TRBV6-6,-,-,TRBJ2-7,CASSYSQATYEQYF,TGTGCCAGCAGTTACTCCCAGGCCACCTACGAGCAGTACTTC
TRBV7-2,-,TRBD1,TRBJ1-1,CASSSDRGWGTEAFF,TGTGCCAGCAGCTCCGACAGGGGCTGGGGCACTGAAGCTTTCTTT
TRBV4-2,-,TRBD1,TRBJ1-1,CASSQGWDRGTNTEAFF,TGTGCCAGCAGCCAAGGTTGGGACAGGGGAACGAACACTGAAGCTTTCTTT
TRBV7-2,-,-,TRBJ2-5,CASSPRETQYF,TGTGCCAGCAGCCCCCGGGAGACCCAGTACTTC
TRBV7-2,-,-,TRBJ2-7,CASGRRFSYEQYF,TGTGCCAGCGGGCGGAGATTCTCCTACGAGCAGTACTTC
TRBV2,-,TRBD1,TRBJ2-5,CASNGQAKETQYF,TGTGCCAGCAATGGACAGGCCAAAGAGACCCAGTACTTC
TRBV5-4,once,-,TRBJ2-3,CASSYPDSTDTQYF,TGTGCCAGCAGCTACCCTGACTCGACAGATACGCAGTATTTT
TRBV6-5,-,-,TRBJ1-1,CASSYTGENTEAFF,TGTGCCAGCAGTTACACCGGGGAGAACACTGAAGCTTTCTTT
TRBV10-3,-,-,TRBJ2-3,CAISGTGTGDTQYF,TGTGCCATCAGTGGGACGGGGACGGGAGATACGCAGTATTTT
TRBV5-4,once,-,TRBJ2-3,CASSRGGAVSTDTQYF,TGTGCCAGCAGCCGAGGCGGCGCGGTTAGCACAGATACGCAGTATTTT
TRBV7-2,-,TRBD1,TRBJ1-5,CASSPRGREDQPQHF,TGTGCCAGCAGCCCCAGGGGGCGCGAGGATCAGCCCCAGCATTTT
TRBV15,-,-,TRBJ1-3,CATSREREVRSGNTIYF,TGTGCCACCAGCAGAGAGAGGGAAGTAAGATCTGGAAACACCATATATTTT
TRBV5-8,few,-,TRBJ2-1,CASSNEPENEQFF,TGTGCCAGCTCCAACGAGCCAGAAAATGAGCAGTTCTTC
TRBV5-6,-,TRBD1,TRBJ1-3,CASSLVAGGAGNTIYF,TGTGCCAGCAGCTTGGTAGCAGGGGGCGCGGGAAACACCATATATTTT
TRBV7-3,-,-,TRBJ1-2,CASSTGSRPEGYTF,TGTGCCAGCAGCACCGGAAGTCGCCCGGAGGGCTACACCTTC
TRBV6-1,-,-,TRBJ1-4,CASSERDWRKLFF,TGTGCCAGCAGTGAGAGGGACTGGAGAAAACTGTTTTTT
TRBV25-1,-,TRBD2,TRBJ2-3,CASSELASGYTDTQYF,TGTGCCAGCAGTGAATTGGCTAGCGGCTACACAGATACGCAGTATTTT
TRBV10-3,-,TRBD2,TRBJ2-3,CAISEGREHGDTQYF,TGTGCCATCAGTGAAGGGCGGGAGCACGGAGATACGCAGTATTTT
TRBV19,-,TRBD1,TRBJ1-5,CASKGGTVDSNQPQHF,TGTGCCAGTAAAGGGGGGACAGTGGATAGCAATCAGCCCCAGCATTTT
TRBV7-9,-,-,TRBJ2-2,CASSPPGLGELFF,TGTGCCAGCAGCCCTCCGGGACTCGGGGAGCTGTTTTTT
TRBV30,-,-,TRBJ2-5,CAWTLRETQYF,TGTGCCTGGACGCTTAGGGAGACCCAGTACTTC
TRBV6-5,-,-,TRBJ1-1,CASGRGTEAFF,TGTGCCAGCGGAAGGGGCACTGAAGCTTTCTTT
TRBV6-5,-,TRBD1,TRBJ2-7,CASSPTGTDPYEQYF,TGTGCCAGCAGCCCAACCGGGACAGATCCTTACGAGCAGTACTTC
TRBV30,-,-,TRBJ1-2,CAWSTGGARGYTF,TGTGCCTGGAGTACCGGGGGGGCTCGGGGCTACACCTTC
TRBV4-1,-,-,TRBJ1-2,CASSQLGTGGGYTF,TGCGCCAGCAGCCAACTCGGGACGGGAGGCGGCTACACCTTC
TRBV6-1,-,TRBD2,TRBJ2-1,CASSERGLGDNEQFF,TGTGCCAGCAGTGAACGAGGACTAGGGGACAATGAGCAGTTCTTC
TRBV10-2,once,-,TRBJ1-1,CASNVVQGLGTEAFF,TGCGCCAGCAACGTGGTGCAGGGATTGGGGACTGAAGCTTTCTTT
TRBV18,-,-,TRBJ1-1,CASSQGQNTEAFF,TGTGCCAGCTCACAGGGTCAGAACACTGAAGCTTTCTTT
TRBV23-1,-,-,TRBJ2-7,CASSHFRAGQGPF,TGCGCCAGCAGTCACTTCAGGGCAGGGCAAGGGCCATTC
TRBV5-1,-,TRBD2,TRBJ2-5,CASSLGLAGDLETQYF,TGCGCCAGCAGCTTGGGACTAGCGGGAGACTTAGAGACCCAGTACTTC
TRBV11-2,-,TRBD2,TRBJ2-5,CASSLLAGGRRETQYF,TGTGCCAGCAGTTTGCTAGCGGGAGGGCGACGGGAGACCCAGTACTTC
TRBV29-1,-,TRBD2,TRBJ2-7,CSAGNPGLAGGEQYF,TGCAGCGCGGGTAATCCGGGACTAGCGGGAGGAGAGCAGTACTTC
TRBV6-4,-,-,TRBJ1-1,CASSDVGIGNTEAFF,TGTGCCAGCAGTGACGTCGGGATTGGGAACACTGAAGCTTTCTTT
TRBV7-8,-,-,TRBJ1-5,CASSPEAGGNQPQHF,TGTGCCAGCAGCCCCGAAGCCGGGGGCAATCAGCCCCAGCATTTT
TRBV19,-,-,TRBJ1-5,CASSDYRRSSNQPQHF,TGTGCCAGTAGTGATTACAGGAGATCTAGCAATCAGCCCCAGCATTTT
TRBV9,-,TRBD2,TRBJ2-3,CASSVGGRAWDTQYF,TGTGCCAGCAGCGTAGGGGGGAGGGCCTGGGATACGCAGTATTTT
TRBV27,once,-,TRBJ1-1,CASSLSANTEAFF,TGTGCCAGCAGTTTATCAGCGAACACTGAAGCTTTCTTT
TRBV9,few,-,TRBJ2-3,CASSVDGADTQYF,TGTGCCAGCAGCGTAGATGGTGCAGATACGCAGTATTTT
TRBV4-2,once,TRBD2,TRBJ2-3,CASSHHTSGSIVRQDTQYF,TGTGCCAGCAGCCACCACACTAGCGGGAGTATAGTCCGTCAAGATACGCAGTATTTT
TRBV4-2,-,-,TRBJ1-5,CASSQGTDNDQPQHF,TGTGCCAGCAGCCAAGGGACAGACAACGATCAGCCCCAGCATTTT
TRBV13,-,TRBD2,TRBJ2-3,CASSGLSGAGVSDTQYF,TGTGCCAGCAGCGGCCTCTCTGGAGCGGGAGTGTCAGATACGCAGTATTTT
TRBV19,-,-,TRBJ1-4,CAMSSTSGEKLFF,TGTGCCATGTCCTCCACGTCAGGTGAAAAACTGTTTTTT
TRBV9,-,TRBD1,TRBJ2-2,CASSVSLRQGSTGELFF,TGTGCCAGCAGCGTAAGCTTAAGACAGGGGTCTACCGGGGAGCTGTTTTTT